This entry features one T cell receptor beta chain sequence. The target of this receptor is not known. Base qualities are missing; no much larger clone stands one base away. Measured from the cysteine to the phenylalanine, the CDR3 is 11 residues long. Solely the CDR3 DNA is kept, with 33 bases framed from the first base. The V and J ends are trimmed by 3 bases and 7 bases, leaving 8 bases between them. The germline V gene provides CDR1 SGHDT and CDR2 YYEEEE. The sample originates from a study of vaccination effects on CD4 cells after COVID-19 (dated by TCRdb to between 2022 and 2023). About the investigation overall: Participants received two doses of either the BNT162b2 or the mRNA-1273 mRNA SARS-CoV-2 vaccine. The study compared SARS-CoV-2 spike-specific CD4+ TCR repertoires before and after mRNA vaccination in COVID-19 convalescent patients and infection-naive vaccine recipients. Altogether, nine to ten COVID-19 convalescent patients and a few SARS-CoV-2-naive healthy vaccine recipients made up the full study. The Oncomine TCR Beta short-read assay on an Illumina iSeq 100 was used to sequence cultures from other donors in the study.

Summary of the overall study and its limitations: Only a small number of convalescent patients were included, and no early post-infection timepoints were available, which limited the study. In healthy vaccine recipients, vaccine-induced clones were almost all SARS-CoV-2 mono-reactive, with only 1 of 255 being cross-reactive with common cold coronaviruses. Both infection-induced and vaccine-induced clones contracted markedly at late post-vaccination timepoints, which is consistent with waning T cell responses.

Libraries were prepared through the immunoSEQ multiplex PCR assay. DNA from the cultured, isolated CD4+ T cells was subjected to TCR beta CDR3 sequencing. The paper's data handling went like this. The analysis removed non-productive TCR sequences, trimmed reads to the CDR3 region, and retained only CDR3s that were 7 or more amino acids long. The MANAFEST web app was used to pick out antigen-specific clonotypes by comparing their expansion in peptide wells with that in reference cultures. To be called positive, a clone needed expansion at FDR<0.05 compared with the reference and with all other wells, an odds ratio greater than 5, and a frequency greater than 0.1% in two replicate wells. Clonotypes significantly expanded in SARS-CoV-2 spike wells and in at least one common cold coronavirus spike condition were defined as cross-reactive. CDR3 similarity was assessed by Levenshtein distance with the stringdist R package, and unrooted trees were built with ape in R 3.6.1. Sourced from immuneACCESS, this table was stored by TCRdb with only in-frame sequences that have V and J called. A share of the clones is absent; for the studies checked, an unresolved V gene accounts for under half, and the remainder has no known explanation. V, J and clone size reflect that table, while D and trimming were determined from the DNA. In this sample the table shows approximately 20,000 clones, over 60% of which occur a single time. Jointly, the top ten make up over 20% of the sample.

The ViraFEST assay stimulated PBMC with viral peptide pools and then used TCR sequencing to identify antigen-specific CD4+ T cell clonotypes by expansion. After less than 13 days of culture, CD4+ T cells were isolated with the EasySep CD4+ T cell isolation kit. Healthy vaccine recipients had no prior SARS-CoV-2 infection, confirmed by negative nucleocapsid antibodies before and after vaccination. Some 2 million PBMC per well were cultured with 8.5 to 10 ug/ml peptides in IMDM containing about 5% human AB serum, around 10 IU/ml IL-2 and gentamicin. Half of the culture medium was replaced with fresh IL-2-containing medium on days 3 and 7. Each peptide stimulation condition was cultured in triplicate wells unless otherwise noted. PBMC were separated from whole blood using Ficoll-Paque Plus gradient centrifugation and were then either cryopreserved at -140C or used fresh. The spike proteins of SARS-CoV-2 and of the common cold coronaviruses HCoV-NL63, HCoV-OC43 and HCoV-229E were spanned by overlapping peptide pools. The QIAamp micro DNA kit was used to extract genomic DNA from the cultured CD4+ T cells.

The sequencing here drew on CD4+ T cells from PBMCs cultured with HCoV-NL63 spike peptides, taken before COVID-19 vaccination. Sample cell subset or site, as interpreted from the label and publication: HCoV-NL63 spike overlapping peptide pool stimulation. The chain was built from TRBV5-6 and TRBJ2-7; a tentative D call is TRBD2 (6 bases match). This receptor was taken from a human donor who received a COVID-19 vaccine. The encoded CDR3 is CASSWAGEQYF. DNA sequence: TGTGCCAGCAGCTGGGCGGGGGAGCAGTACTTC.